Reported below is one T cell receptor (beta chain). This sample was included in a study of blood T cell repertoires in COVID-19. Study information: There were acute and convalescent COVID-19 samples, and they came from the United States, Italy and Spain. From T cells, B-cell-depleted T cells, or PBMCs came the material, which was cDNA or gDNA.

Study processing details: Using reference gene primer amplification, nucleated cell counts were estimated. This table comes from immunoSEQ multiplex PCR, and its TCRdb copy is limited to in-frame clones, with some not included. V and J calls and clone size are those listed in that table; D and trimming were worked out from the DNA. The sample comprises 25,000 or so clones, over 75% of which are singletons, and approximately 17% rests with the top ten. CDR3 length: 13 residues. Germline CDR1 reads LGHDT; CDR2 reads YNNKEL (reference sequence). V was clipped by 0 bases and J by 7 bases; unmatched bases: 1.

This sequence originates from an elderly woman with acute or convalescent COVID-19. The chain uses TRBV3-1 (or the pseudogene TRBV3-2) and TRBJ1-1; 8 bases are shared with TRBD1. Input material: peripheral blood. As DNA, the CDR3 is TGTGCCAGCAGCCAAGACAGGGGGCTTGAAGCTTTCTTT. Amino acids: CASSQDRGLEAFF.